This T cell receptor beta chain originates from a study of CD8 T cells in ankylosing spondylitis. This clonotype was counted between two and nine times. Using its own MiXCR run on the 5' RACE reads, TCRdb lists one record per CDR3 protein. The sample carries about 160,000 distinct CDR3 sequences, around 18% recorded once. V was shortened by 3 bases and J by 10 bases, with 10 bases between the two germline ends. The CDR3 loop spans 13 amino acids. The V and J genes are TRBV12-3 or TRBV12-4 and TRBJ1-6; D unclear. The material sequenced was blood, either unsorted or a sorted T cell fraction (not recorded which). This TCR was recovered from a male donor with ankylosing spondylitis or in good health (not recorded which). In DNA form, the CDR3 reads TGTGCCAGCAGTTTCCCTGGGCAATCACCCCTCCACTTT. This gives the protein CASSFPGQSPLHF.